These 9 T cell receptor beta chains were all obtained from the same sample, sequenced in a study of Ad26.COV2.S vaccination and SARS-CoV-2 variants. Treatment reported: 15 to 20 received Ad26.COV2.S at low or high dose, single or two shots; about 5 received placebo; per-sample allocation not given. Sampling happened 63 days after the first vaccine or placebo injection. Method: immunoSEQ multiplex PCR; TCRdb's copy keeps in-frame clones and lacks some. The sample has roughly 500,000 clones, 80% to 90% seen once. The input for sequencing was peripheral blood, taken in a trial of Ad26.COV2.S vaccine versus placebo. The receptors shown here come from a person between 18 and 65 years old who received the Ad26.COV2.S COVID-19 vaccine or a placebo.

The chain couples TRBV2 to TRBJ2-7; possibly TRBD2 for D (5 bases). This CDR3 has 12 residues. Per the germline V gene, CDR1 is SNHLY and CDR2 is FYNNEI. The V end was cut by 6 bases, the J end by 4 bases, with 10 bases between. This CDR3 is CASSQTGYEQYF. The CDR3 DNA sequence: TGTGCCAGCAGCCAAACGGGGTACGAGCAGTACTTC.

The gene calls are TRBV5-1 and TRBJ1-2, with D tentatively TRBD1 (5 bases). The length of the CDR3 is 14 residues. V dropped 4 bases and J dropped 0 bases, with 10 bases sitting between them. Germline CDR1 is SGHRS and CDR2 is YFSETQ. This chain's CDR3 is CASSMDTANYGYTF. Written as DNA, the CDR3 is TGCGCCAGCAGCATGGACACAGCTAACTATGGCTACACCTTC. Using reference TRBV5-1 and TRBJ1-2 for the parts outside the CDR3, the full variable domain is KAGVTQTPRYLIKTRGQQVTLSCSPISGHRSVSWYQQTPGQGLQFLFEYFSETQRNKGNFPGRFSGRQFSNSRSEMNVSTLELGDSALYLCASSMDTANYGYTFGSGTRLTVV.

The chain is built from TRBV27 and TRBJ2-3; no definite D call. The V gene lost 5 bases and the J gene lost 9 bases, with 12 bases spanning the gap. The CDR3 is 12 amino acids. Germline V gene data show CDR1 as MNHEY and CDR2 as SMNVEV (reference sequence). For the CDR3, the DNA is TGTGCCAGCAGTGCCCGTATGAGGACGCAGTATTTT. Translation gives CASSARMRTQYF.

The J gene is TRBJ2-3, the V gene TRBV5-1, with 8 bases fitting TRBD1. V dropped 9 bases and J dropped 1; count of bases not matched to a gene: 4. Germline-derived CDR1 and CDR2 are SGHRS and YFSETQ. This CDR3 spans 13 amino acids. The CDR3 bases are TGCGCCACCTCGGGACAGGGCACAGATACGCAGTATTTT. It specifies CATSGQGTDTQYF.

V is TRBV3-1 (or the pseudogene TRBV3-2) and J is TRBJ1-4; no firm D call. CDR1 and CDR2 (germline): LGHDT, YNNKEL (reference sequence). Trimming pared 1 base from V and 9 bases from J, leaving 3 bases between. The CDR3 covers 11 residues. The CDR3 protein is CASSQGQKLFF. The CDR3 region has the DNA TGTGCCAGCAGCCAAGGACAAAAACTGTTTTTT.

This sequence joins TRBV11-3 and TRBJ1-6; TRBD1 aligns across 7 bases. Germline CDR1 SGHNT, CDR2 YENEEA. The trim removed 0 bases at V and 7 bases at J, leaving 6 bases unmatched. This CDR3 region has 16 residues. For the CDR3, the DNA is TGTGCCAGCAGCTTAGATGCGACAGGGAACAATTCACCCCTCCACTTT. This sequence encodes CASSLDATGNNSPLHF. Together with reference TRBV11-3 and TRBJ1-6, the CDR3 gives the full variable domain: EAGVVQSPRYKIIEKKQPVAFWCNPISGHNTLYWYLQNLGQGPELLIRYENEEAVDDSQLPKDRFSAERLKGVDSTLKIQPAELGDSAVYLCASSLDATGNNSPLHFGNGTRLTVT.

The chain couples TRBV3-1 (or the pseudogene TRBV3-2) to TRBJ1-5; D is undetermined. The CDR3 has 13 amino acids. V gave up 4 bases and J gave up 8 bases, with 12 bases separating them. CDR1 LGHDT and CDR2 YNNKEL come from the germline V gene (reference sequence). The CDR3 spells CASSLPEGEPQHF. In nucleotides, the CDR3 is TGTGCCAGCAGCCTACCCGAGGGAGAGCCCCAGCATTTT.

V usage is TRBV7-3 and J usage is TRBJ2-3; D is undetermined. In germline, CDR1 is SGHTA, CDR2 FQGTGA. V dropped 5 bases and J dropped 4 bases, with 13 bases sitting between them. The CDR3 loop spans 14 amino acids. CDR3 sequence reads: CASSPGTSADTQYF. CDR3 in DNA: TGTGCCAGCAGCCCTGGCACCTCCGCAGATACGCAGTATTTT.

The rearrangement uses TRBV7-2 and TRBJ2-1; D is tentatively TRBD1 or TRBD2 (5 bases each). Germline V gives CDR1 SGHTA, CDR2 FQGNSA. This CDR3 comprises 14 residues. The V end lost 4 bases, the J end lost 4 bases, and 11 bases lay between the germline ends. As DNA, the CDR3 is TGTGCCAGCAGCTCATGGGACGGATACAATGAGCAGTTCTTC. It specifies CASSSWDGYNEQFF.